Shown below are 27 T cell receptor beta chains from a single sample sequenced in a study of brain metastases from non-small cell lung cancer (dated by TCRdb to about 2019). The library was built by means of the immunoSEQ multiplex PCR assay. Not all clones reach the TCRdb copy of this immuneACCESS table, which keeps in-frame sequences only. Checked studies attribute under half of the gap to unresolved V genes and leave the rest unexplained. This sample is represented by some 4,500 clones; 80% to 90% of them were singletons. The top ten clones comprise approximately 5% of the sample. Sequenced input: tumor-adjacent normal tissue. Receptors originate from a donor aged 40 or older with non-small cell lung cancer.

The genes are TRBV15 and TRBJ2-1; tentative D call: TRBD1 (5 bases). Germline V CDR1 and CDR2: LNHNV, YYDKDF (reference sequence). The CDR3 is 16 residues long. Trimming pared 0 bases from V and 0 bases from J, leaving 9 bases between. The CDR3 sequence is CATSRDQGGSYNEQFF. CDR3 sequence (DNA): TGTGCCACCAGCAGAGATCAGGGCGGCTCCTACAATGAGCAGTTCTTC.

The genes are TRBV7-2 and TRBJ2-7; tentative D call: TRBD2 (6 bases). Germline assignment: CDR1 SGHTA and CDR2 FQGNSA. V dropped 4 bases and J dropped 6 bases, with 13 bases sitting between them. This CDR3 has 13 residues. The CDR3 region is CASSSHPSAEQYF. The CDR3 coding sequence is TGTGCCAGCAGCTCGCACCCTAGCGCCGAGCAGTACTTC.

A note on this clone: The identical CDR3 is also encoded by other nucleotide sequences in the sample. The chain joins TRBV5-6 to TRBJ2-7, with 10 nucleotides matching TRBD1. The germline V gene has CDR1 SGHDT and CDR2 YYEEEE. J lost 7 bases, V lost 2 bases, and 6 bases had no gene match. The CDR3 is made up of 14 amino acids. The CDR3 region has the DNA TGTGCCAGCAGCTTCGGGACAGGGGTTTATGAGCAGTACTTC. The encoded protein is CASSFGTGVYEQYF. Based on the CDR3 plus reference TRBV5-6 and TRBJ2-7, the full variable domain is DAGVTQSPTHLIKTRGQQVTLRCSPKSGHDTVSWYQQALGQGPQFIFQYYEEEERQRGNFPDRFSGHQFPNYSSELNVNALLLGDSALYLCASSFGTGVYEQYFGPGTRLTVT.

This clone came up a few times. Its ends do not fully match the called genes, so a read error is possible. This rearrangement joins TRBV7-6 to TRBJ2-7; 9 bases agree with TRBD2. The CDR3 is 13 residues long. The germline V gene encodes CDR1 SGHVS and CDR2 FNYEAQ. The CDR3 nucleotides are TGTGCCAGCAGCTATACTATAGCGGGAGCGGTGCACTTC. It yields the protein CASSYTIAGAVHF.

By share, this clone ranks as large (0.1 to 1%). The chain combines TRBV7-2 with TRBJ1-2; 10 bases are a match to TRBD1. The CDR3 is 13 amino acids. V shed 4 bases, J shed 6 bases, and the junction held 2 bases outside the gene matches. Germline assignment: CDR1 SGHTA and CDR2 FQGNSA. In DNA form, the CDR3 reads TGTGCCAGCAGCTCCGGGACAGGGGATGGCTACACCTTC. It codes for CASSSGTGDGYTF.

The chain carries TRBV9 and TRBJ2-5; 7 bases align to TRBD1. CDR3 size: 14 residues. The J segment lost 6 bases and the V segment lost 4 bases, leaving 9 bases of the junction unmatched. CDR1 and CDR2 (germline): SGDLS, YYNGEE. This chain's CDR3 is CASSPSDRTQTQYF. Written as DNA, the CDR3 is TGTGCCAGCAGCCCCTCGGACAGGACGCAGACCCAGTACTTC.

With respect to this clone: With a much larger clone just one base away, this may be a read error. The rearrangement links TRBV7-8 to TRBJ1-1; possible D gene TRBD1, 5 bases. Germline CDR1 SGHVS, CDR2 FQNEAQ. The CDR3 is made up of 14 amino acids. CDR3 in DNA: TGTGCCAGCAGCTTAGGGACATTGAACACTGAAGTTTTCTTT. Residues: CASSLGTLNTEVFF. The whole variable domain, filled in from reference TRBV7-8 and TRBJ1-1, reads GAGVSQSPRYKVAKRGQDVALRCDPISGHVSLFWYQQALGQGPEFLTYFQNEAQLDKSGLPSDRFFAERPEGSVSTLKIQRTQQEDSAVYLCASSLGTLNTEVFFGQGTRLTVV.

CDR3 sequence (DNA): TGTGCCAGTAGCCATTACAGGGGAGACACTGAAGCTTTCTTT. This translates into CASSHYRGDTEAFF. This chain joins TRBV19 and TRBJ1-1, with 7 bases matching TRBD1. The germline CDR1 and CDR2 sequences are LNHDA and SQIVND (reference sequence). This CDR3 contains 14 residues. J was trimmed by 3 bases and V by 6 bases; bases with no gene match: 7.

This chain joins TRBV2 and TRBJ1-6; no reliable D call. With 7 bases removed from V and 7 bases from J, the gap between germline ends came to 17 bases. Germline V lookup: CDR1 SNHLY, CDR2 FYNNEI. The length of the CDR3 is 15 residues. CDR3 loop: CASTFGRTENSPLHF. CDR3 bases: TGTGCCAGCACCTTCGGCCGGACGGAAAATTCACCCCTCCACTTT.

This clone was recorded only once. CDR3 DNA sequence: TGTGCCAGCGGGACTAGCGGGCCCTACAATGAGCAGTTCTTC. Translating gives CASGTSGPYNEQFF. The genes are TRBV7-2 and TRBJ2-1; TRBD2 matches 12 bases. Germline CDR1 is SGHTA and CDR2 is FQGNSA. The CDR3 contains 14 residues. Unmatched junction bases numbered 1, after V lost 8 bases and J lost 2 bases.

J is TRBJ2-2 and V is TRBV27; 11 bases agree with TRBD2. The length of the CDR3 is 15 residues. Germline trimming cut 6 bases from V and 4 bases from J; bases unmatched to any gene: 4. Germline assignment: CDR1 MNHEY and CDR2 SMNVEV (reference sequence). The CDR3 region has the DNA TGTGCCAGCAGACTAGCGGGAGTGACCACCGGGGAGCTGTTTTTT. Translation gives CASRLAGVTTGELFF.

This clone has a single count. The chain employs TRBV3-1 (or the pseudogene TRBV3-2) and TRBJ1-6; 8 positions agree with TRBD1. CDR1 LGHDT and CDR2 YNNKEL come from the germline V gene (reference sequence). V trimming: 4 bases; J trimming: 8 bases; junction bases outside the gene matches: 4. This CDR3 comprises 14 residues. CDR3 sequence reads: CASSPGTGHSPLHF. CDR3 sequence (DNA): TGTGCCAGCAGCCCGGGGACAGGTCATTCACCCCTCCACTTT.

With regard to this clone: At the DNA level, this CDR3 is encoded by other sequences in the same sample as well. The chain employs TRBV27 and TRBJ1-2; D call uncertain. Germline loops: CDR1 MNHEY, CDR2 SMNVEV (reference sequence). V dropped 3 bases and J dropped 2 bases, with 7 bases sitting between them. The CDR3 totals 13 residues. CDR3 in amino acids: CASSFEGNYGYTF. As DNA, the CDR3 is TGTGCCAGCAGTTTCGAGGGAAACTATGGCTACACCTTC.

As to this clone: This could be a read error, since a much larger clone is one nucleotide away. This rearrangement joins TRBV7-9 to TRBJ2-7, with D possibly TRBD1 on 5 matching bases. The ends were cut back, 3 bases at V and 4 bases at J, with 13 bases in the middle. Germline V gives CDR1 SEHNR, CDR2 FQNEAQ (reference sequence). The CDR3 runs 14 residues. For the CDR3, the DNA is TGTGCCAGCAGCTTCCCAGTGGGGCAATACGAGCAGTACTTC. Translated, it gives CASSFPVGQYEQYF.

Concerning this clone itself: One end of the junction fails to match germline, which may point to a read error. The CDR3 loop reads CATSDRDRATGKLFF. The CDR3 DNA reads as TGTGCCACCAGTGATCGGGACAGGGCCACCGGGAAGCTGTTTTTT. This chain joins TRBV24-1 and TRBJ2-2, with 9 nucleotides matching TRBD1. Germline V lookup: CDR1 KGHDR, CDR2 SFDVKD. This CDR3 is 15 amino acids long.

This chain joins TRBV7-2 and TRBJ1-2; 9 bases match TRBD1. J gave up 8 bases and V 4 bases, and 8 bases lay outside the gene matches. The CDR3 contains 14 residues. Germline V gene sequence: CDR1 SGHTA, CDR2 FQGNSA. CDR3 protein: CASSSTQGAGGYTF. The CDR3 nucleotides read TGTGCCAGCAGCTCAACACAGGGGGCCGGCGGCTACACCTTC.

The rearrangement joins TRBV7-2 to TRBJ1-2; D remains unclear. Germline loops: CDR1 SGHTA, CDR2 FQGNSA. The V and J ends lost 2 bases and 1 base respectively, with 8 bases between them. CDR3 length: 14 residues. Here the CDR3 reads CASSLTGFNYGYTF. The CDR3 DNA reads TGTGCCAGCAGCTTAACGGGTTTTAACTATGGCTACACCTTC.

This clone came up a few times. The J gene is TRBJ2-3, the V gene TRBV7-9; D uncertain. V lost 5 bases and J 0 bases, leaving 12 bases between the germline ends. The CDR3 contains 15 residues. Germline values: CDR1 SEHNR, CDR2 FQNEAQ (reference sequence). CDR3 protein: CASSLEWASTDTQYF. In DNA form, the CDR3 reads TGTGCCAGCAGCCTAGAATGGGCTAGCACAGATACGCAGTATTTT.

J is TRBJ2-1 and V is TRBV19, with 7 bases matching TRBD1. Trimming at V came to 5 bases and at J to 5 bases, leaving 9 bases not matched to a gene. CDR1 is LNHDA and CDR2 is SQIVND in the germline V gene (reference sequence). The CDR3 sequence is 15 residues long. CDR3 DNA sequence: TGTGCCAGTAGTCTCACAGGGGAAGTCCACAATGAGCAGTTCTTC. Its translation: CASSLTGEVHNEQFF.

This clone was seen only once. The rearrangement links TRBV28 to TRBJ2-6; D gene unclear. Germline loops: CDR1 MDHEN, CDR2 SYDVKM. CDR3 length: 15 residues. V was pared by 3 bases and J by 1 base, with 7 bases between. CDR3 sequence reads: CASSLTYSGANVLTF. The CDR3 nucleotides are TGTGCCAGCAGTTTGACGTATTCTGGGGCCAACGTCCTGACTTTC.

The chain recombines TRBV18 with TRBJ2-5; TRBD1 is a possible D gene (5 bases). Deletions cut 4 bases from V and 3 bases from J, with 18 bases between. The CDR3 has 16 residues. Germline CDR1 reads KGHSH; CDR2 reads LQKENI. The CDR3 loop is CASSLTTEAKEETQYF. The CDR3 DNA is TGTGCCAGCTCACTCACGACAGAGGCCAAAGAAGAGACCCAGTACTTC.

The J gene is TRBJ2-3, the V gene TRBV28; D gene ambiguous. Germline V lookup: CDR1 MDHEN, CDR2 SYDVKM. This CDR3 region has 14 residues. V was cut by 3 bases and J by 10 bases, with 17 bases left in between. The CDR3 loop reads CASSFTTVKAAQYF. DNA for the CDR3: TGTGCCAGCAGTTTTACCACGGTTAAGGCTGCGCAGTATTTT.

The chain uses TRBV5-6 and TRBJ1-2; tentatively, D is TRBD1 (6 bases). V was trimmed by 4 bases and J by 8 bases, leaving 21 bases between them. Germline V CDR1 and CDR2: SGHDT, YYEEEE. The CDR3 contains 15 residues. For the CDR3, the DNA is TGTGCCAGCAGCCCTACTCCGGGACAACGGACGGGCTACACCTTC. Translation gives CASSPTPGQRTGYTF.

The CDR3 here is CASSPSANPPLYEQYF. DNA for the CDR3: TGTGCCAGCTCACCAAGCGCCAACCCGCCCCTCTACGAGCAGTACTTC. This rearrangement joins TRBV18 to TRBJ2-7; D is ambiguous. The CDR3 is 16 amino acids. Germline-derived CDR1 and CDR2 are KGHSH and LQKENI. The V end lost 2 bases, the J end lost 3 bases, and 17 bases lay between the germline ends. The complete variable domain, with remaining parts taken from reference TRBV18 and TRBJ2-7, reads NAGVMQNPRHLVRRRGQEARLRCSPMKGHSHVYWYRQLPEEGLKFMVYLQKENIIDESGMPKERFSAEFPKEGPSILRIQQVVRGDSAAYFCASSPSANPPLYEQYFGPGTRLTVT.

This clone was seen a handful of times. As DNA, the CDR3 is TGTGCCAGCAGTTTAGGCATTTACAATGAGCAGTTCTTC. Its protein product is CASSLGIYNEQFF. This chain joins TRBV12-3 or TRBV12-4 and TRBJ2-1; D gene ambiguous. The CDR3 extends over 13 amino acids. V was shortened by 1 base and J by 4 bases, with 5 bases between the two germline ends.

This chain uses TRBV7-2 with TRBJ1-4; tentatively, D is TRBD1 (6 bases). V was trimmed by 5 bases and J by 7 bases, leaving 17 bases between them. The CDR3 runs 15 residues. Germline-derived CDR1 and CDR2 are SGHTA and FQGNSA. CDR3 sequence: CASSPRAGAGEKLFF. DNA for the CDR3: TGTGCCAGCAGCCCGAGGGCAGGGGCTGGTGAAAAACTGTTTTTT.

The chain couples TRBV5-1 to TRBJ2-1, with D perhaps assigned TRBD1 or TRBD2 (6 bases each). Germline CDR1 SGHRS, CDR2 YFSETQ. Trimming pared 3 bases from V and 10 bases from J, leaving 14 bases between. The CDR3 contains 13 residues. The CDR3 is CASSYWGAGEQFF. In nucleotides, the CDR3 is TGCGCCAGCAGCTATTGGGGGGCGGGGGAGCAGTTCTTC.